These 13 T cell receptor beta chains share one sample of origin, sequenced in a study of graft-versus-host responses after intestinal transplantation. Profiled with immunoSEQ multiplex PCR; TCRdb holds only in-frame clones, not every one. Of 120,000 or so clones listed, 85% to 95% are singletons. No antigen has been identified for these receptors. The sample in question was unstimulated CD8+ T cells sorted from spleen or lymph node cells, obtained before intestinal transplant. The receptors come from a human donor who received an intestinal transplant.

This clone was counted only a few times. The chain uses TRBV9 and TRBJ2-5; D is possibly TRBD2 (5 bases). Trimming removed 3 bases at V and 5 bases at J, with 11 bases between. This CDR3 comprises 13 residues. Germline loops: CDR1 SGDLS, CDR2 YYNGEE. CDR3 protein: CASSGASYETQYF. The CDR3 DNA reads TGTGCCAGCAGCGGTGCTAGCTACGAGACCCAGTACTTC.

The chain couples TRBV5-1 to TRBJ2-3, with 11 bases matching TRBD2. J lost 2 bases, V lost 0 bases, and 5 bases had no gene match. The CDR3 runs to 17 residues. Per germline, CDR1 SGHRS and CDR2 YFSETQ. The CDR3: CASSLEGLAAITDTQYF. The CDR3 DNA sequence: TGCGCCAGCAGCTTGGAGGGACTAGCGGCCATCACAGATACGCAGTATTTT.

The chain carries TRBV7-6 and TRBJ2-7, with 8 bases matching TRBD1. With V trimmed by 7 bases and J by 6 bases, 5 bases remained unmatched. CDR3 length: 12 residues. Germline lookup yields CDR1 SGHVS and CDR2 FNYEAQ. The CDR3 spells CASTVQGGEQYF. In nucleotides, the CDR3 is TGTGCCAGCACCGTACAGGGGGGCGAGCAGTACTTC.

The rearrangement joins TRBV30 to TRBJ2-2; tentative D call: TRBD1 (6 bases). The CDR3 covers 17 residues. V was clipped by 6 bases and J by 6 bases, with 26 bases between them. Germline-derived CDR1 and CDR2 are GTSNPN and SVGIG (reference sequence). CDR3 nucleotides: TGTGCCTGTACCCAGGGATCGGGCAGGGGATTGGCCGGGGAGCTGTTTTTT. Translation: CACTQGSGRGLAGELFF.

The V and J genes are TRBV29-1 and TRBJ1-5; perhaps TRBD1 as D (6 bases). Deletions cut 0 bases from V and 5 bases from J, with 20 bases between. CDR1 SQVTM and CDR2 ANQGSEA come from the germline V gene. This CDR3 comprises 17 residues. CDR3 amino acids: CSVEDPKERTVHQPQHF. The CDR3 nucleotides read TGCAGCGTTGAAGATCCCAAGGAGAGGACAGTCCATCAGCCCCAGCATTTT.

V is TRBV9 and J is TRBJ1-2; 8 nucleotides align to TRBD1. V gave up 3 bases and J gave up 5 bases; unmatched junction bases: 9. CDR3 size: 15 residues. In germline, CDR1 is SGDLS, CDR2 YYNGEE. CDR3 nucleotides: TGTGCCAGCAGCGAGGGGGGGACAGGAGTTTATGGCTACACCTTC. It is translated as CASSEGGTGVYGYTF. The full variable domain, rest sourced from reference TRBV9 and TRBJ1-2, is DSGVTQTPKHLITATGQRVTLRCSPRSGDLSVYWYQQSLDQGLQFLIQYYNGEERAKGNILERFSAQQFPDLHSELNLSSLELGDSALYFCASSEGGTGVYGYTFGSGTRLTVV.

In this sample, this clone turned up a few times. The V call is TRBV7-9, the J call TRBJ1-1; D is uncertain. Looked up from germline, CDR1 is SEHNR and CDR2 is FQNEAQ (reference sequence). CDR3 size: 13 residues. Trimming removed 5 bases from V and 2 bases from J, with 9 bases in between. CDR3 protein: CASSGSYNTEAFF. The CDR3 DNA reads TGTGCCAGCAGCGGGAGCTACAACACTGAAGCTTTCTTT.

This rearrangement joins TRBV7-9 to TRBJ2-7; TRBD2 is a possible D gene (6 bases). This CDR3 has 16 residues. CDR1 and CDR2 from the germline V gene are SEHNR and FQNEAQ (reference sequence). The ends were cut back, 6 bases at V and 6 bases at J, with 24 bases in the middle. CDR3 loop: CASRYPIGGTSGEQYF. DNA for the CDR3: TGTGCCAGCAGGTACCCGATTGGGGGGACTTCGGGCGAGCAGTACTTC. Looking up the rest from reference TRBV7-9 and TRBJ2-7 gives the full variable domain: DTGVSQNPRHKITKRGQNVTFRCDPISEHNRLYWYRQTLGQGPEFLTYFQNEAQLEKSRLLSDRFSAERPKGSFSTLEIQRTEQGDSAMYLCASRYPIGGTSGEQYFGPGTRLTVT.

This clone was recorded once. CDR3 residues: CASTPIVRKRESTDTQYF. DNA for the CDR3: TGTGCCAGCACTCCAATCGTAAGGAAGCGGGAAAGTACAGATACGCAGTATTTT. The rearrangement uses TRBV28 and TRBJ2-3; 7 bases agree with TRBD2. Trimming took 7 bases from V and 3 from J; bases not matched to a gene: 19. The germline V gene has CDR1 MDHEN and CDR2 SYDVKM. The CDR3 loop spans 18 amino acids. The full variable domain, with the rest looked up from reference TRBV28 and TRBJ2-3, is DVKVTQSSRYLVKRTGEKVFLECVQDMDHENMFWYRQDPGLGLRLIYFSYDVKMKEKGDIPEGYSVSREKKERFSLILESASTNQTSMYLCASTPIVRKRESTDTQYFGPGTRLTVL.

The chain couples TRBV9 to TRBJ2-1; 8 nucleotides align to TRBD2. Germline assignment: CDR1 SGDLS and CDR2 YYNGEE. V shed 0 bases and J 4 bases; nucleotides not matched to a gene: 6. CDR3 length: 16 amino acids. CDR3 region: CASSVDLAGIYNEQFF. CDR3 DNA sequence: TGTGCCAGCAGCGTAGATTTAGCGGGGATATACAATGAGCAGTTCTTC. The full variable domain, its missing parts supplied by reference TRBV9 and TRBJ2-1, is DSGVTQTPKHLITATGQRVTLRCSPRSGDLSVYWYQQSLDQGLQFLIQYYNGEERAKGNILERFSAQQFPDLHSELNLSSLELGDSALYFCASSVDLAGIYNEQFFGPGTRLTVL.

In this sample, this clone turned up a few times. CDR3 coding DNA: TGTGCCAGCAGTAGGGGGACGGCATACGAGCAGTACTTC. Encoded protein: CASSRGTAYEQYF. The chain carries TRBV2 and TRBJ2-7; a weak D match, TRBD1 (6 bases). Deletions cut 5 bases from V and 4 bases from J, with 12 bases between. Looked up from germline, CDR1 is SNHLY and CDR2 is FYNNEI. The CDR3 covers 13 residues.

The chain has TRBV11-2 and TRBJ2-1; 7 positions agree with TRBD1. Trimming at V came to 4 bases and at J to 3 bases, leaving 6 bases not matched to a gene. Germline lookup yields CDR1 SGHAT and CDR2 FQNNGV. The CDR3 loop spans 15 amino acids. The CDR3 protein is CASSSTGRSYNEQFF. CDR3 coding DNA: TGTGCCAGCAGCTCGACAGGGCGGAGCTACAATGAGCAGTTCTTC.

This clone was counted a few times. V gene TRBV14 combines with J gene TRBJ2-7, with 8 bases that match TRBD1. The CDR3 consists of 13 residues. CDR1 and CDR2 from the germline V gene are SGHDN and FVKESK. Unmatched junction bases numbered 2, after V lost 4 bases and J lost 3 bases. The chain's CDR3 is CASSPGTGYEQYF. The CDR3 DNA reads as TGTGCCAGCAGCCCCGGGACAGGCTACGAGCAGTACTTC.